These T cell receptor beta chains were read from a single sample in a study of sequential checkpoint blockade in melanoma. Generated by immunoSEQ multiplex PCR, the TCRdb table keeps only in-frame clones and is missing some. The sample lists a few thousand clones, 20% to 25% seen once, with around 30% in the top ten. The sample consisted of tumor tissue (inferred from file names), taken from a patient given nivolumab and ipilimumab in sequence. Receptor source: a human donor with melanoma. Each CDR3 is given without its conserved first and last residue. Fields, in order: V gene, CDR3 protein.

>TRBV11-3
ASSLVPQGNTEAF
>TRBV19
ASSIGGAQF
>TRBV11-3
ASSSNPGLAFQETQY
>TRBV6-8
ASSSRGVDTEAF
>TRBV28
ASSFSDGAEQF
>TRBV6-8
ASSEQGGNTIY
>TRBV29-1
SVVRTGVGNEQF
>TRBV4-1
ASSPTSGGPGELF
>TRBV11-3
ASSLLSTRTGELF
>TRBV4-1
ASSQVQDGEQY
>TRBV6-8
ASSIPDIYEQY
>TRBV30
AWSVPRVGNTIY
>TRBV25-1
ASSGLTGGPYGYT